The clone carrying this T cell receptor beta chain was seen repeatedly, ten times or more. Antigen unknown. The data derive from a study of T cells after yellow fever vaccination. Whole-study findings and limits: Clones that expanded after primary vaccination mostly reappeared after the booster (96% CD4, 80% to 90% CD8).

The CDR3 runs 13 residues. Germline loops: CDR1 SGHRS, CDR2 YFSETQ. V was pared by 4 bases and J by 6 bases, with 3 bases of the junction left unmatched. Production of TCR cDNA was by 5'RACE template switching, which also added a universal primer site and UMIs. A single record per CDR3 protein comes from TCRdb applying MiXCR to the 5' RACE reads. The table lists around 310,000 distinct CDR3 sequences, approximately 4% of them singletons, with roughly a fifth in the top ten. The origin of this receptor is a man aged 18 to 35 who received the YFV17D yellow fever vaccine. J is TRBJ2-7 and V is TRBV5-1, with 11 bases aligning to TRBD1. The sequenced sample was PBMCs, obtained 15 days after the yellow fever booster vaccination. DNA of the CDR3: TGCGCCAGCAGCGAGGGACAGGGGGGCGAGCAGTACTTC. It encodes CASSEGQGGEQYF.